This T cell receptor (beta chain) came from a study of patients and donors after allogeneic stem cell transplantation. In this sample, this clonotype turned up a few times. MiXCR, run by TCRdb on the RT-PCR reads, gives a single entry per CDR3 protein. The data hold around 150,000 distinct CDR3 sequences, with about two fifths observed a single time. CDR3 length: 13 residues. Germline assignment: CDR1 LGHNA and CDR2 YSLEER. V lost 3 bases to trimming and J lost 5 bases, with 10 bases between them. The chain couples TRBV4-3 to TRBJ2-5; D may be TRBD1 (6 bases). The sequencing sample was made of blood, either unsorted or a sorted T cell fraction (not recorded which). The sequence was collected from a human donor who was either an allogeneic HSCT recipient or a stem cell or donor lymphocyte infusion donor (not recorded which). It is not recorded whose cells these are; they may come from a transplant donor. The CDR3: CASSQDQGETQYF. The CDR3 nucleotides are TGCGCCAGCAGCCAGGATCAGGGGGAGACCCAGTACTTC.